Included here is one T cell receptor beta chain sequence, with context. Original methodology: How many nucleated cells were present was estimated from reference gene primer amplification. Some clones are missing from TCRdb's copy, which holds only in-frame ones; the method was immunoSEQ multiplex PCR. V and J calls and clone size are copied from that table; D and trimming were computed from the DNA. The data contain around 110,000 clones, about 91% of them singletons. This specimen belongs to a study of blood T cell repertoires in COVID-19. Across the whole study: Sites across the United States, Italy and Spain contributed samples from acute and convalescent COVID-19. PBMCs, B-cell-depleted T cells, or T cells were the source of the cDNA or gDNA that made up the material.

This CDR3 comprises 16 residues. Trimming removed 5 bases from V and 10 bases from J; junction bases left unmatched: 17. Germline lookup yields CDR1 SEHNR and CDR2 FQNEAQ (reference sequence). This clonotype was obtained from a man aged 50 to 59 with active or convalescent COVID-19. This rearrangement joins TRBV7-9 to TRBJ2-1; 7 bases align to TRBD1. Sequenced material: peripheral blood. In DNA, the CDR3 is TGTGCCAGCAGCCCCCGACAGGGACGAATAATCCCCGAGCAGTTCTTC. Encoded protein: CASSPRQGRIIPEQFF.